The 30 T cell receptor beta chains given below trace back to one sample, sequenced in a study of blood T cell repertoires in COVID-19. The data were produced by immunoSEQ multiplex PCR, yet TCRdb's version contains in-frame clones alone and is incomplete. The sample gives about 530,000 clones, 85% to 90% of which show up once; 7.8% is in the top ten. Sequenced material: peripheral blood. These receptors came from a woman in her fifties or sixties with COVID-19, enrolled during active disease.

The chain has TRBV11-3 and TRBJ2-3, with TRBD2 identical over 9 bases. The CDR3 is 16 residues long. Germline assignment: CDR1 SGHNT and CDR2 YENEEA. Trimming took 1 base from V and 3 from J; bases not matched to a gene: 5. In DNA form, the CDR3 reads TGTGCCAGCAGCTTAGGGCGGGGGGGCCGAACAGATACGCAGTATTTT. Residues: CASSLGRGGRTDTQYF.

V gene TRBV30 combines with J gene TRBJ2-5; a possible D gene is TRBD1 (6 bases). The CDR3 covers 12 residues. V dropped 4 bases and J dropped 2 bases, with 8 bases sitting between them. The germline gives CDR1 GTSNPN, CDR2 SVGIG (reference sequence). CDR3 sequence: CAWTGQQETQYF. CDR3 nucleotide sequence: TGTGCCTGGACCGGACAGCAAGAGACCCAGTACTTC.

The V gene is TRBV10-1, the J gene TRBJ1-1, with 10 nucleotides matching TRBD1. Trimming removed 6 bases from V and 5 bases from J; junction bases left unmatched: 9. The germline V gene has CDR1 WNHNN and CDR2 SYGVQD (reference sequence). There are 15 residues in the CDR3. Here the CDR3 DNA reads TGCGCCAGCAGCGGGACAGGGGCCGGCAAGACTGAAGCTTTCTTT. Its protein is CASSGTGAGKTEAFF.

The DNA of the CDR3 is TGCGCCAGCTCCGAGGTTGGGAACACTGAAGCTTTCTTT. Its translation: CASSEVGNTEAFF. The V gene is TRBV5-1, the J gene TRBJ1-1; D is uncertain. V was cut by 7 bases and J by 1 base, with 11 bases left in between. From germline, CDR1 is SGHRS and CDR2 YFSETQ. The CDR3 contains 13 residues. Drawing the rest from reference TRBV5-1 and TRBJ1-1, the complete variable domain is KAGVTQTPRYLIKTRGQQVTLSCSPISGHRSVSWYQQTPGQGLQFLFEYFSETQRNKGNFPGRFSGRQFSNSRSEMNVSTLELGDSALYLCASSEVGNTEAFFGQGTRLTVV.

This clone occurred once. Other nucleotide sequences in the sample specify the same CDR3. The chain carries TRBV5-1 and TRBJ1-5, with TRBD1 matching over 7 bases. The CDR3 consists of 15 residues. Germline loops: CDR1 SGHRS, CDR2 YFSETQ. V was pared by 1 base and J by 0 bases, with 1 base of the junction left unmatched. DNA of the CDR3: TGCGCCAGCAGCTTGACAGGGGATAGCAATCAGCCCCAGCATTTT. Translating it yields CASSLTGDSNQPQHF.

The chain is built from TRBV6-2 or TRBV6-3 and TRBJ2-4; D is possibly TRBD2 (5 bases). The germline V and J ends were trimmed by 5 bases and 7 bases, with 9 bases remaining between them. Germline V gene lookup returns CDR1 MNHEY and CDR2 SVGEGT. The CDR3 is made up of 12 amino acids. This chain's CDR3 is CASSVKRNIQYF. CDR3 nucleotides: TGTGCCAGCAGTGTCAAGCGGAACATTCAGTACTTC.

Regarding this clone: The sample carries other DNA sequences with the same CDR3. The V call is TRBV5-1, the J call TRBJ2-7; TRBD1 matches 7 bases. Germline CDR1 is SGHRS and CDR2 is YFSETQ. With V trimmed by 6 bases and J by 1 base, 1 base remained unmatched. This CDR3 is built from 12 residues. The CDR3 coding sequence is TGCGCCAGCACAGGGGGATCCTACGAGCAGTACTTC. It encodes CASTGGSYEQYF.

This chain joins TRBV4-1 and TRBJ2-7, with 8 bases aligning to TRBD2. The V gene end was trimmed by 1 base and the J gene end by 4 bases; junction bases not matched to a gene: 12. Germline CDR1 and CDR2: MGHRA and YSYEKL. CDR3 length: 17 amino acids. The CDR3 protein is CASSQGMIRGGLYEQYF. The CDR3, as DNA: TGCGCCAGCAGCCAAGGCATGATCCGGGGGGGATTGTACGAGCAGTACTTC.

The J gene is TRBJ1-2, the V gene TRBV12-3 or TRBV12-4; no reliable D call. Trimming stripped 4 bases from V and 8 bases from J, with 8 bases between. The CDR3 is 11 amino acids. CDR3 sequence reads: CASSSGPGYTF. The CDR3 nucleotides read TGTGCCAGCAGTTCGGGTCCGGGCTACACCTTC.

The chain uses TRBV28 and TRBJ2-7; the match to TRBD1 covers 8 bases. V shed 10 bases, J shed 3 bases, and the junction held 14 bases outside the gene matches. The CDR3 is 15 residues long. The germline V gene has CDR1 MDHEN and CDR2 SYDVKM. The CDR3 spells CATNTPDRGRYEQYF. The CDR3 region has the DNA TGTGCCACCAACACCCCAGACAGGGGACGCTACGAGCAGTACTTC. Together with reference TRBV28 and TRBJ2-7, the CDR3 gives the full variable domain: DVKVTQSSRYLVKRTGEKVFLECVQDMDHENMFWYRQDPGLGLRLIYFSYDVKMKEKGDIPEGYSVSREKKERFSLILESASTNQTSMYLCATNTPDRGRYEQYFGPGTRLTVT.

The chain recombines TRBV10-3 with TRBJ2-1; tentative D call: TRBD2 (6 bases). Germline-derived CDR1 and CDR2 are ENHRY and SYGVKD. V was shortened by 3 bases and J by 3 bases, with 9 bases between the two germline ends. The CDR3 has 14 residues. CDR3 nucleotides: TGTGCCATCAGTGACGGACTAATCTACAATGAGCAGTTCTTC. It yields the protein CAISDGLIYNEQFF.

CDR3: CASSLGQGAVTGELFF. CDR3 coding DNA: TGCGCCAGCAGCTTGGGACAGGGGGCTGTCACCGGGGAGCTGTTTTTT. The gene calls are TRBV5-1 and TRBJ2-2; 10 bases line up with TRBD1. Germline values: CDR1 SGHRS, CDR2 YFSETQ. The CDR3 runs to 16 residues. The V and J ends lost 0 bases and 4 bases, in that order; junction bases with no gene match: 3.

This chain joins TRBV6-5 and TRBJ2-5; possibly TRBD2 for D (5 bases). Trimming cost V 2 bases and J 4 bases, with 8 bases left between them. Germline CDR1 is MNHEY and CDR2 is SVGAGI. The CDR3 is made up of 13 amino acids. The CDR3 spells CASSYGRVETQYF. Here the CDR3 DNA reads TGTGCCAGCAGTTACGGGCGGGTAGAGACCCAGTACTTC.

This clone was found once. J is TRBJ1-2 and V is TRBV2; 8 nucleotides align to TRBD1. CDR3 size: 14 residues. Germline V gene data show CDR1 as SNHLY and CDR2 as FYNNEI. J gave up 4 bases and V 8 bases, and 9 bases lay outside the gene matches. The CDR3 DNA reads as TGTGCCAGCTCTTACAGGGGGGCAGGCTATGGCTACACCTTC. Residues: CASSYRGAGYGYTF.

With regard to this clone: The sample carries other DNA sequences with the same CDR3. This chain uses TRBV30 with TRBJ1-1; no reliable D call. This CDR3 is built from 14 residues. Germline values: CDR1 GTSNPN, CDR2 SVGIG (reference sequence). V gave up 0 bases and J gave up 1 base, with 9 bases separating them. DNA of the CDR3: TGTGCCTGGAGTGTAGGCCGGGGGAACACTGAAGCTTTCTTT. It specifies CAWSVGRGNTEAFF.

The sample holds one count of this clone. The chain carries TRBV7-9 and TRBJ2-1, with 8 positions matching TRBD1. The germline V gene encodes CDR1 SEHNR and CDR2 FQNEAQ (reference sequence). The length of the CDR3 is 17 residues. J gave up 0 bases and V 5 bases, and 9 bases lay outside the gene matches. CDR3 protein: CASSALGQASSYNEQFF. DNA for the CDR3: TGTGCCAGCAGCGCTTTGGGACAGGCCAGCTCCTACAATGAGCAGTTCTTC.

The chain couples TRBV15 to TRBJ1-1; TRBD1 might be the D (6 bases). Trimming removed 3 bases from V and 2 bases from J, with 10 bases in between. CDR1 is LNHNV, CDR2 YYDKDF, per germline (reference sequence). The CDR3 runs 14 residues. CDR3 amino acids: CATSRNRVNTEAFF. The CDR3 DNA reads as TGTGCCACCAGCAGGAACAGGGTAAACACTGAAGCTTTCTTT.

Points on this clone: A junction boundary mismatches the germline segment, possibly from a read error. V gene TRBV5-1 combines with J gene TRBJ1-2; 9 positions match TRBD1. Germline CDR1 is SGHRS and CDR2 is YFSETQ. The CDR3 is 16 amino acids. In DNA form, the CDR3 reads TGCGCTAGCAATCCGGGACAGGGTATGACTAACTATGGCTACACCTTC. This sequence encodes CASNPGQGMTNYGYTF.

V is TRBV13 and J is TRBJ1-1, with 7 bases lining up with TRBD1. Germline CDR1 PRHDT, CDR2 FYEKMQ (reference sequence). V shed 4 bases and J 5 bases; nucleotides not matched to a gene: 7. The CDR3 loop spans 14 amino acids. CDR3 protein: CASSSGQVGTEAFF. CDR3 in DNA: TGTGCCAGCAGCTCCGGACAGGTGGGGACTGAAGCTTTCTTT.

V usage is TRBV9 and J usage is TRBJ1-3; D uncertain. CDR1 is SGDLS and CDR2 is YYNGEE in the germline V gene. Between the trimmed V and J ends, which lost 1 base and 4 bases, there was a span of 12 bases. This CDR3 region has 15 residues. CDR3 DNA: TGTGCCAGCAGCGTATCCGGACTCCCCGGAAACACCATATATTTT. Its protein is CASSVSGLPGNTIYF. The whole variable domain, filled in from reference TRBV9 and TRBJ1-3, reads DSGVTQTPKHLITATGQRVTLRCSPRSGDLSVYWYQQSLDQGLQFLIQYYNGEERAKGNILERFSAQQFPDLHSELNLSSLELGDSALYFCASSVSGLPGNTIYFGEGSWLTVV.

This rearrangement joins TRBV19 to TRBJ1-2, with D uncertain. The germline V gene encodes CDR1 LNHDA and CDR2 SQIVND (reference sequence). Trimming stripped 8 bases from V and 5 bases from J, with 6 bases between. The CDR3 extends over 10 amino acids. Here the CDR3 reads CASGPYGYTF. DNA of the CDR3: TGTGCCAGTGGGCCGTATGGCTACACCTTC.

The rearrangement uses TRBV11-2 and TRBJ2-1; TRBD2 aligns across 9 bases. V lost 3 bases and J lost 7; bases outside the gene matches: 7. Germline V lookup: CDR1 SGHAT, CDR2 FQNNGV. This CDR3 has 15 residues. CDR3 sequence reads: CASSFLAGAGNEQFF. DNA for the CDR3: TGTGCCAGCAGCTTCTTAGCGGGGGCGGGGAATGAGCAGTTCTTC.

This CDR3 reads CASSVRGYSEAFF. The CDR3 DNA follows: TGTGCCAGCAGCGTGCGAGGGTACTCTGAAGCTTTCTTT. V is TRBV9 and J is TRBJ1-1; D unresolved. The CDR3 runs 13 residues. Between the trimmed V and J ends, which lost 2 bases and 6 bases, there was a span of 11 bases. CDR1 and CDR2 from the germline V gene are SGDLS and YYNGEE.

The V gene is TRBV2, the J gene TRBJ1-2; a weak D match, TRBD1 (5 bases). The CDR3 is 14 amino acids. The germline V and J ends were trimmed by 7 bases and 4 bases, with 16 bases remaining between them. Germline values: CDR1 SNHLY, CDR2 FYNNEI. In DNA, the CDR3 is TGTGCCAGCACGGTTCAGGGTGAGGCCTATGGCTACACCTTC. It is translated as CASTVQGEAYGYTF.

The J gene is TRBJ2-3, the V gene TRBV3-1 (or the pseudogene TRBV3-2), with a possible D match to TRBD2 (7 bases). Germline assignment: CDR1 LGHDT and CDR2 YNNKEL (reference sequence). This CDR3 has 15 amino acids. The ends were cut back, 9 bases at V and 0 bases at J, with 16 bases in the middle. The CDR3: CASNRGGTSTDTQYF. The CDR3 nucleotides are TGTGCCAGTAATAGGGGGGGGACTAGCACAGATACGCAGTATTTT.

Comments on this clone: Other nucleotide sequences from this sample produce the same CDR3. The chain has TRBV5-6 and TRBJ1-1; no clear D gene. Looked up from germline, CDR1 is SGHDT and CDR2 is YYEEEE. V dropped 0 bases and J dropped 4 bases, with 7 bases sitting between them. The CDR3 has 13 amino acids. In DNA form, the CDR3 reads TGTGCCAGCAGCTTGGGGGCCGGCACTGAAGCTTTCTTT. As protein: CASSLGAGTEAFF.

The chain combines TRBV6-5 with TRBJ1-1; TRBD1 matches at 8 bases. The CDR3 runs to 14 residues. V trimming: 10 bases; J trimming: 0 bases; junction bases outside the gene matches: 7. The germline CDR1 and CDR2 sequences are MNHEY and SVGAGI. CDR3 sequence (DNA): TGTGCCACGTTGACAGGGGTGGTGAACACTGAAGCTTTCTTT. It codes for CATLTGVVNTEAFF.

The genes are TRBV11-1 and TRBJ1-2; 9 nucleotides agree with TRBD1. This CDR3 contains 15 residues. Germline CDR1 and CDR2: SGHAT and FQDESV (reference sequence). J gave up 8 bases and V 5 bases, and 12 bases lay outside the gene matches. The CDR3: CASSLVTGGDSGYTF. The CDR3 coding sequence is TGTGCCAGCAGCCTCGTGACAGGGGGGGACTCCGGCTACACCTTC.

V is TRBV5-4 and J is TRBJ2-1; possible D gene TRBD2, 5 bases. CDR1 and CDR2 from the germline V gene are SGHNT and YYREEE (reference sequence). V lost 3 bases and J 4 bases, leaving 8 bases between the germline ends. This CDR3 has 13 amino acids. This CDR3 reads CASSYTGYNEQFF. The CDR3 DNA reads TGTGCCAGCAGCTATACGGGGTACAATGAGCAGTTCTTC. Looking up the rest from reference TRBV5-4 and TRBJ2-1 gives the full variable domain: ETGVTQSPTHLIKTRGQQVTLRCSSQSGHNTVSWYQQALGQGPQFIFQYYREEENGRGNFPPRFSGLQFPNYSSELNVNALELDDSALYLCASSYTGYNEQFFGPGTRLTVL.

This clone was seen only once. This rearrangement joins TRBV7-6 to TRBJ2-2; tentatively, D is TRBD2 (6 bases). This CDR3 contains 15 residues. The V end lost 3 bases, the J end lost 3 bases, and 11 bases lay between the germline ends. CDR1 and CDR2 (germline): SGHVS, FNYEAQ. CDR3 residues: CASSLGGVDTGELFF. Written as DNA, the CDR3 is TGTGCCAGCAGCTTGGGCGGGGTAGACACCGGGGAGCTGTTTTTT.